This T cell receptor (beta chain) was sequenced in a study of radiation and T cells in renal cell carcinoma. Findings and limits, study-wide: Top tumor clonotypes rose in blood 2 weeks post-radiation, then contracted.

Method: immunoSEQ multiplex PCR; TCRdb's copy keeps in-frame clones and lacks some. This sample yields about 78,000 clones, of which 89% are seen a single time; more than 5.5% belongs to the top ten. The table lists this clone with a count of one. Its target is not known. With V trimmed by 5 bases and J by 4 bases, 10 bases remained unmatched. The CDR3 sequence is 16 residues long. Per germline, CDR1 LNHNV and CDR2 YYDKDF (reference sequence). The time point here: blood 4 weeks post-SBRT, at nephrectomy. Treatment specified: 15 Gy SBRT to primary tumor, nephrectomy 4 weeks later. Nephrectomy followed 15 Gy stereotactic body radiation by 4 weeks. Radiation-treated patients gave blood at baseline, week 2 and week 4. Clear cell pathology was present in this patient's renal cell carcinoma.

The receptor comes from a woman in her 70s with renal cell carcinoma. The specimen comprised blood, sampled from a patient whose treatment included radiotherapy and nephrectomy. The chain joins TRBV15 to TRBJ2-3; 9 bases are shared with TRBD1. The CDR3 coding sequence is TGTGCCACCAGCGTCAGGACAGGGGTTTTGGCAGATACGCAGTATTTT. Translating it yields CATSVRTGVLADTQYF.